The 30 T cell receptor beta chains presented below share a single source sample, sequenced in a study of beta chain features in type 1 diabetes. Expressed TCRB transcripts were sequenced because the isolated RNA had all been reverse transcribed beforehand. The table came from immunoSEQ multiplex PCR; TCRdb's copy has only in-frame clones and leaves some out. The sample holds approximately 250,000 clones, roughly 15% seen once. Sequencing was done on a sample of naive CD4+ T cells from blood. These receptors came from a woman in her thirties or forties in good health.

This chain links TRBV5-1 with TRBJ2-7; D gene uncertain. The CDR3 is 15 residues long. V lost 4 bases, J lost 7 bases, and 21 bases lay in between. Germline CDR1 SGHRS, CDR2 YFSETQ. The CDR3 region has the DNA TGCGCCAGCAGCCCGTATTTACGACTCTCCTCGGAGCAGTACTTC. As protein: CASSPYLRLSSEQYF.

This clone was counted between two and nine times. This chain links TRBV29-1 with TRBJ2-3, with 10 bases identical to TRBD2. J gave up 3 bases and V 6 bases, and 12 bases lay outside the gene matches. Germline V gene data show CDR1 as SQVTM and CDR2 as ANQGSEA. CDR3 length: 16 amino acids. CDR3 sequence: CSVQQGTSAGTDTQYF. CDR3 coding DNA: TGCAGCGTCCAACAAGGGACTAGCGCAGGGACAGATACGCAGTATTTT.

This chain uses TRBV7-9 with TRBJ2-7; D is uncertain. There are 15 residues in the CDR3. V was shortened by 2 bases and J by 1 base, with 12 bases between the two germline ends. Germline assignment: CDR1 SEHNR and CDR2 FQNEAQ (reference sequence). Here the CDR3 reads CASSLQQVPSYEQYF. CDR3 DNA sequence: TGTGCCAGCAGCTTACAGCAGGTTCCTTCCTACGAGCAGTACTTC.

The chain has TRBV5-1 and TRBJ2-5, with TRBD2 identical over 7 bases. CDR3 length: 15 amino acids. Unmatched junction bases numbered 10, after V lost 3 bases and J lost 5 bases. Germline CDR1 is SGHRS and CDR2 is YFSETQ. CDR3 in amino acids: CASSWGGQRTETQYF. The CDR3 DNA sequence: TGCGCCAGCAGCTGGGGAGGGCAGCGGACGGAGACCCAGTACTTC.

V usage is TRBV29-1 and J usage is TRBJ2-7, with a weak D call TRBD1 (6 bases). The CDR3 consists of 13 residues. V gave up 4 bases and J gave up 0 bases, with 10 bases separating them. From germline, CDR1 is SQVTM and CDR2 ANQGSEA. CDR3 amino acids: CSVGAGVSYEQYF. CDR3 nucleotides: TGCAGCGTTGGGGCAGGGGTCTCCTACGAGCAGTACTTC.

V gene TRBV7-8 combines with J gene TRBJ2-7, with D perhaps TRBD1 (6 bases). Germline V gene data show CDR1 as SGHVS and CDR2 as FQNEAQ. This CDR3 has 16 amino acids. Trimming removed 5 bases from V and 2 bases from J, with 19 bases in between. Here the CDR3 reads CASSLTPTGTTYEQYF. The CDR3 DNA sequence: TGTGCCAGCAGCCTCACACCCACCGGGACAACCTACGAGCAGTACTTC. The complete variable domain, with remaining parts taken from reference TRBV7-8 and TRBJ2-7, reads GAGVSQSPRYKVAKRGQDVALRCDPISGHVSLFWYQQALGQGPEFLTYFQNEAQLDKSGLPSDRFFAERPEGSVSTLKIQRTQQEDSAVYLCASSLTPTGTTYEQYFGPGTRLTVT.

This clone has more than one count but fewer than ten. The chain recombines TRBV9 with TRBJ2-7; 10 nucleotides line up with TRBD1. Germline trimming cut 0 bases from V and 5 bases from J; bases unmatched to any gene: 2. The V gene's germline CDR1 is SGDLS and CDR2 YYNGEE. The CDR3 covers 14 residues. CDR3 coding DNA: TGTGCCAGCAGCGTAGAGGACAGGGGGGACGAGCAGTACTTC. It specifies CASSVEDRGDEQYF.

This sequence joins TRBV18 and TRBJ1-2; TRBD1 matches 8 bases. The germline V gene has CDR1 KGHSH and CDR2 LQKENI. This CDR3 spans 13 amino acids. V lost 3 bases, J lost 6 bases, and 3 bases stayed unmatched. The CDR3 DNA reads as TGTGCCAGCTCACCCCAGGACAGGGATGGCTACACCTTC. Amino acid sequence: CASSPQDRDGYTF.

This clone was observed a handful of times. J is TRBJ1-6 and V is TRBV6-1, with TRBD1 matching over 12 bases. V dropped 7 bases and J dropped 9; count of bases not matched to a gene: 4. The V gene's germline CDR1 is MNHNS and CDR2 SASEGT. The length of the CDR3 is 14 residues. The CDR3, as DNA: TGTGCCAGCACTCCGGGACAGGGGGCTTCACCCCTCCACTTT. Translated: CASTPGQGASPLHF.

This clone has just a few counts. The rearrangement links TRBV2 to TRBJ2-7; no definite D call. V shed 1 base and J shed 5 bases, with 9 bases lying between them. Germline V lookup: CDR1 SNHLY, CDR2 FYNNEI. The CDR3 totals 13 residues. The CDR3 spells CASSEDLLHEQYF. Here the CDR3 DNA reads TGTGCCAGCAGTGAAGACTTGCTCCACGAGCAGTACTTC.

This clone has a handful of counts. The chain has TRBV19 and TRBJ2-1, with D perhaps matching TRBD1 (6 bases). Germline V gene sequence: CDR1 LNHDA, CDR2 SQIVND (reference sequence). V lost 7 bases, J lost 4 bases, and 14 bases lay in between. The CDR3 is 14 amino acids. The CDR3 region has the DNA TGTGCCAGTAAGTCGGGACACCAATACAATGAGCAGTTCTTC. The encoded protein is CASKSGHQYNEQFF.

This clone was seen a few times. The chain links TRBV7-7 to TRBJ2-3, with D hard to call. Trimming pared 5 bases from V and 3 bases from J, leaving 9 bases between. The CDR3 is 13 residues long. Per germline, CDR1 SSHAT and CDR2 FNYEAQ (reference sequence). The CDR3 bases are TGTGCCAGCAGCCCTATCCCAACAGATACGCAGTATTTT. This translates into CASSPIPTDTQYF.

This clone was counted a few times. The V call is TRBV19, the J call TRBJ1-5; perhaps TRBD1 as D (6 bases). CDR3 length: 13 amino acids. V dropped 4 bases and J dropped 6 bases, with 10 bases sitting between them. Germline V gene sequence: CDR1 LNHDA, CDR2 SQIVND (reference sequence). The CDR3 here is CASSTSGVQPQHF. The CDR3 DNA follows: TGTGCCAGTAGTACTTCAGGGGTTCAGCCCCAGCATTTT.

This clone was seen only a few times. The genes are TRBV7-2 and TRBJ2-5; TRBD2 matches at 8 bases. CDR1 is SGHTA and CDR2 is FQGNSA in the germline V gene. V lost 1 base, J lost 0 bases, and 10 bases stayed unmatched. The CDR3 covers 18 residues. The CDR3 DNA reads TGTGCCAGCAGCTTAGGCCCAGCGGGGGACCCTTACCAAGAGACCCAGTACTTC. Translation: CASSLGPAGDPYQETQYF.

V and J are TRBV5-1 and TRBJ1-2; D is possibly TRBD1 (5 bases). In germline, CDR1 is SGHRS, CDR2 YFSETQ. With 5 bases removed from V and 2 bases from J, the gap between germline ends came to 13 bases. The CDR3 runs 14 residues. The CDR3 protein is CASRPSQGNYGYTF. The CDR3 DNA reads TGCGCCAGCAGACCATCTCAGGGAAACTATGGCTACACCTTC.

This clone was observed a few times. The CDR3 loop reads CARATGSSPGELFF. The CDR3 nucleotides are TGTGCCAGGGCGACAGGATCTTCTCCCGGGGAGCTGTTTTTT. The V call is TRBV2, the J call TRBJ2-2; D might be TRBD1 (6 bases). V shed 9 bases and J shed 6 bases, with 17 bases lying between them. The CDR3 extends over 14 amino acids. CDR1 SNHLY and CDR2 FYNNEI come from the germline V gene. The whole variable domain, remainder taken from reference TRBV2 and TRBJ2-2, is EPEVTQTPSHQVTQMGQEVILRCVPISNHLYFYWYRQILGQKVEFLVSFYNNEISEKSEIFDDQFSVERPDGSNFTLKIRSTKLEDSAMYFCARATGSSPGELFFGEGSRLTVL.

In this sample, this clone turned up a few times. The genes are TRBV5-6 and TRBJ2-2; 7 nucleotides agree with TRBD2. The CDR3 runs 15 residues. Germline CDR1 SGHDT, CDR2 YYEEEE. V was pared by 2 bases and J by 7 bases, with 8 bases of the junction left unmatched. DNA for the CDR3: TGTGCCAGCAGCTTACCGGGACTAACGTTCGGGGAGCTGTTTTTT. Translation gives CASSLPGLTFGELFF.

J is TRBJ1-2 and V is TRBV5-1; D unclear. The germline CDR1 and CDR2 sequences are SGHRS and YFSETQ. CDR3 length: 13 residues. Deletions cut 0 bases from V and 6 bases from J, with 9 bases between. The CDR3 DNA reads TGCGCCAGCAGCTTGGGGCAGGCCCATGGCTACACCTTC. Its translation: CASSLGQAHGYTF.

The gene calls are TRBV18 and TRBJ1-1; 7 positions match TRBD1. Germline trimming cut 6 bases from V and 4 bases from J; bases unmatched to any gene: 5. The germline V gene has CDR1 KGHSH and CDR2 LQKENI. The CDR3 runs to 13 residues. CDR3 residues: CASSQGDGTEAFF. CDR3 DNA: TGTGCCAGCTCCCAGGGGGACGGCACTGAAGCTTTCTTT.

The chain links TRBV5-1 to TRBJ2-3; 7 nucleotides match TRBD2. The V and J ends lost 4 bases and 4 bases, in that order; junction bases with no gene match: 12. Germline assignment: CDR1 SGHRS and CDR2 YFSETQ. The CDR3 runs 16 residues. In DNA form, the CDR3 reads TGCGCCAGCAGCCCCGGGAGGTTCCCTCCCCCAGATACGCAGTATTTT. Protein product: CASSPGRFPPPDTQYF.

V gene TRBV29-1 combines with J gene TRBJ2-7, with 11 bases identical to TRBD1. From germline, CDR1 is SQVTM and CDR2 ANQGSEA. J gave up 4 bases and V 4 bases, and 9 bases lay outside the gene matches. The CDR3 is 15 residues long. The CDR3 here is CSVVPRTGGLYEQYF. The DNA of the CDR3 is TGCAGCGTTGTACCCAGGACAGGGGGCTTGTACGAGCAGTACTTC.

This clone was observed a few times. The chain employs TRBV5-1 and TRBJ2-3; D possibly corresponds to TRBD2 (6 bases). In germline, CDR1 is SGHRS, CDR2 YFSETQ. V was shortened by 2 bases and J by 0 bases, with 10 bases between the two germline ends. The CDR3 contains 15 residues. The CDR3 loop is CASSLPGTSTDTQYF. For the CDR3, the DNA is TGCGCCAGCAGCTTACCCGGGACTAGCACAGATACGCAGTATTTT.

The chain links TRBV11-2 to TRBJ2-5; TRBD2 matches at 11 bases. CDR1 is SGHAT and CDR2 is FQNNGV in the germline V gene. With V trimmed by 5 bases and J by 5 bases, 7 bases remained unmatched. The CDR3 sequence is 15 residues long. Here the CDR3 reads CASSGVAGGSETQYF. CDR3 coding DNA: TGTGCCAGCAGCGGGGTAGCGGGGGGGAGTGAGACCCAGTACTTC.

The chain has TRBV6-1 and TRBJ1-6, with D unresolved. Germline V gives CDR1 MNHNS, CDR2 SASEGT. V was cut by 1 base and J by 10 bases, with 14 bases left in between. The CDR3 has 15 residues. The CDR3 coding sequence is TGTGCCAGCAGTGAAGGTCAACCGGAGAGATCACCCCTCCACTTT. Its protein product is CASSEGQPERSPLHF.

In this sample, this clone turned up a few times. V gene TRBV7-9 combines with J gene TRBJ1-2; tentative D call: TRBD1 (6 bases). The CDR3 runs 13 residues. The V gene lost 5 bases and the J gene lost 8 bases, with 15 bases spanning the gap. CDR1 SEHNR and CDR2 FQNEAQ come from the germline V gene (reference sequence). The CDR3 bases are TGTGCCAGCAGCCCACAGGGTCCCCAGGGCTACACCTTC. Amino acid sequence: CASSPQGPQGYTF.

The chain recombines TRBV6-1 with TRBJ1-1; no clear D gene. Germline V lookup: CDR1 MNHNS, CDR2 SASEGT. This CDR3 contains 12 residues. V was trimmed by 4 bases and J by 5 bases, leaving 8 bases between them. CDR3 bases: TGTGCCAGCAGTGTAGGAGGGACTGAAGCTTTCTTT. It encodes CASSVGGTEAFF.

This clone was counted only a few times. This rearrangement joins TRBV2 to TRBJ2-2, with TRBD2 matching 7 bases. The CDR3 totals 14 residues. The germline gives CDR1 SNHLY, CDR2 FYNNEI. V trimming: 6 bases; J trimming: 1 base; junction bases outside the gene matches: 2. Written as DNA, the CDR3 is TGTGCCAGCAGGGGAGGGATGAACACCGGGGAGCTGTTTTTT. It codes for CASRGGMNTGELFF.

This clone was observed a few times. This rearrangement joins TRBV28 to TRBJ1-5, with a weak D call TRBD1 (5 bases). Deletions cut 7 bases from V and 5 bases from J, with 18 bases between. CDR1 is MDHEN and CDR2 is SYDVKM in the germline V gene. CDR3 length: 15 residues. This CDR3 reads CASIMGGPGDQPQHF. The DNA for the CDR3 is TGTGCCAGCATCATGGGGGGACCCGGGGATCAGCCCCAGCATTTT.

The chain combines TRBV7-9 with TRBJ1-2; 8 bases line up with TRBD1. The CDR3 runs 13 residues. V lost 2 bases, J lost 8 bases, and 4 bases stayed unmatched. In germline, CDR1 is SEHNR, CDR2 FQNEAQ (reference sequence). The CDR3 bases are TGTGCCAGCAGCTTAACAGGGGGGAGCGGCTACACCTTC. Translation gives CASSLTGGSGYTF. Full variable domain (remainder filled in from reference TRBV7-9 and TRBJ1-2): DTGVSQNPRHKITKRGQNVTFRCDPISEHNRLYWYRQTLGQGPEFLTYFQNEAQLEKSRLLSDRFSAERPKGSFSTLEIQRTEQGDSAMYLCASSLTGGSGYTFGSGTRLTVV.

The chain uses TRBV6-5 and TRBJ2-7, with 9 bases aligning to TRBD2. The CDR3 loop spans 15 amino acids. The V and J ends lost 0 bases and 5 bases, in that order; junction bases with no gene match: 5. Germline values: CDR1 MNHEY, CDR2 SVGAGI. This chain's CDR3 is CASSYSSGTSNEQYF. As DNA, the CDR3 is TGTGCCAGCAGTTACTCGTCCGGGACTAGCAACGAGCAGTACTTC.